The entry below gives a single T cell receptor beta chain sequence along with its context. V lost 3 bases to trimming and J lost 4 bases; unmatched junction nucleotides: 2. This CDR3 is 14 amino acids long. The germline V gene encodes CDR1 SGHRS and CDR2 YFSETQ. The data derive from a study of TIL therapy for anti-PD-1-resistant metastatic lung cancer. Sequencing used immunoSEQ v3. Using immunoSEQ multiplex PCR, the repertoire was profiled, and TCRdb retains in-frame clones only, with some absent. The sample includes approximately 23,000 clones, roughly three fifths of them seen just once. Time point defined: pre-treatment sample, taken before nivolumab and TIL therapy. Tumor tissue came from excised metastases, mostly pleural nodules or supraclavicular lymph nodes. Patients then received nivolumab; progressors got lymphodepletion, TIL and IL-2.

The sequence was collected from a woman aged 30-79 years with non-small cell lung cancer. Sequenced here: tumor tissue, sampled at baseline. This sequence joins TRBV5-1 and TRBJ1-3, with 9 nucleotides matching TRBD1. The CDR3 DNA is TGCGCCAGCAGCTCGGGACAGGGAGGAAACACCATATATTTT. It translates to CASSSGQGGNTIYF.